A single T cell receptor beta chain is shown here with its context. No antigen is known for it. For TCRbeta, the library was prepared with unique molecular identifiers. TCRdb called the PCR reads again in MiXCR, with one record for every CDR3 protein. This table holds roughly 420,000 distinct CDR3 sequences, under 20% found once. V lost 5 bases, J lost 5 bases, and 11 bases stayed unmatched. CDR1 is SEHNR and CDR2 is FQNEAQ in the germline V gene (reference sequence). This CDR3 is built from 17 residues. This entry is derived from a study of T-cell reconstitution after alpha-beta-depleted transplantation in children. Whole-study findings and limits: As was reported, about two months after transplant, alpha-beta T cells came from several hundred expanded graft clones. In some patients, recipient T cells and intrathymic progenitors surviving conditioning explained high day-60 diversity. After one year, T-cell counts and TCRbeta diversity mostly came from new T cells.

The receptor was derived from a boy under two years old who had a stem cell transplant for Wiskott-Aldrich syndrome, so the T cells may come from the graft donor. The chain uses TRBV7-9 and TRBJ2-2; 10 bases line up with TRBD2. The source material was PBMCs, mostly from graft donor cells, sampled 360 days after TCRalphabeta/CD19-depleted stem cell transplant. CDR3 residues: CASSVPLAGVRTGELFF. DNA of the CDR3: TGTGCCAGCAGCGTACCCCTAGCGGGAGTGAGGACCGGGGAGCTGTTTTTT. Full variable domain (rest looked up from reference TRBV7-9 and TRBJ2-2): DTGVSQNPRHKITKRGQNVTFRCDPISEHNRLYWYRQTLGQGPEFLTYFQNEAQLEKSRLLSDRFSAERPKGSFSTLEIQRTEQGDSAMYLCASSVPLAGVRTGELFFGEGSRLTVL.